This TCR beta chain was recorded in a study of T cells after yellow fever vaccination. This clonotype was observed a few times. TCRdb fed the 5' RACE reads into MiXCR, producing one record per CDR3 protein. The data show about 360,000 distinct CDR3 sequences, around 6.4% seen once. This CDR3 has 14 residues. Germline values: CDR1 DFQATT, CDR2 SNEGSKA (reference sequence). The V gene end was trimmed by 5 bases and the J gene end by 6 bases; junction bases not matched to a gene: 11. This sample comprised PBMCs, obtained 5 days after the yellow fever booster vaccination. This receptor was taken from a young man who received the YFV17D yellow fever vaccine. The rearrangement links TRBV20-1 to TRBJ2-7; TRBD1 aligns across 9 bases. The CDR3, as DNA: TGCAGTGCTCCGGACAGGGGCCCTCTCCGCGAGCAGTACTTC. Protein: CSAPDRGPLREQYF.